This T cell receptor (beta chain) derives from a study of technical replicates of blood from a handful of donors. CDR3 length: 16 residues. Trimming took 5 bases from V and 1 from J; bases not matched to a gene: 7. Germline CDR1 LNHDA, CDR2 SQIVND (reference sequence). TCRdb's copy holds only in-frame clones and misses some; the assay was immunoSEQ multiplex PCR. Altogether 70,000 to 95,000 clones are present, 75% to 95% being singletons, with the ten largest covering 0.39%. V is TRBV19 and J is TRBJ2-2; 7 bases line up with TRBD2. This clonotype originated in a human donor in good health. Some clones in this sample may be carry-over from other donors' samples. Material: T cells isolated from PBMCs. The CDR3 bases are TGTGCCAGTAGTTTGTTGCAGCGGGGGAACACCGGGGAGCTGTTTTTT. Translated, it gives CASSLLQRGNTGELFF.